The 24 T cell receptor beta chains given below trace back to one sample, sequenced in a study of T cell responses to AZD1222 COVID-19 vaccine. The data were produced by immunoSEQ multiplex PCR, yet TCRdb's version contains in-frame clones alone and is incomplete. The profile shows more than 100,000 clones, 65% to 90% of them singletons. Sequenced here: peripheral blood, sampled on day 0 of AZD1222 vaccination. Receptors were obtained from an adult in good health.

The CDR3 is CASSTPPPGHSGNTIYF. As DNA, the CDR3 is TGTGCCAGCAGTACCCCACCCCCAGGCCACTCTGGAAACACCATATATTTT. The chain is built from TRBV28 and TRBJ1-3; D not resolved. Germline loops: CDR1 MDHEN, CDR2 SYDVKM. This CDR3 is 17 amino acids long. The germline V and J ends were trimmed by 5 bases and 0 bases, with 17 bases remaining between them.

The chain has TRBV28 and TRBJ1-5, with D unclear. Germline loops: CDR1 MDHEN, CDR2 SYDVKM. This CDR3 has 13 residues. Trimming took 1 base from V and 3 from J, leaving 4 bases between them. The CDR3 reads CASSLFLNQPQHF. The CDR3 DNA reads as TGTGCCAGCAGTTTATTCCTCAATCAGCCCCAGCATTTT.

This clone has just a few counts. The J gene is TRBJ2-1, the V gene TRBV3-1 (or the pseudogene TRBV3-2); 9 bases agree with TRBD1. J lost 9 bases, V lost 6 bases, and 12 bases had no gene match. The CDR3 is made up of 15 amino acids. The germline CDR1 and CDR2 sequences are LGHDT and YNNKEL (reference sequence). The CDR3 loop reads CASRPGTGTLGEQFF. The DNA for the CDR3 is TGTGCCAGCAGGCCCGGGACAGGGACTTTGGGTGAGCAGTTCTTC.

The chain links TRBV30 to TRBJ1-1, with D tentatively TRBD1 (5 bases). The CDR3 contains 15 residues. The germline V gene encodes CDR1 GTSNPN and CDR2 SVGIG (reference sequence). Trimming removed 2 bases at V and 0 bases at J, with 13 bases between. CDR3 amino acids: CAWSLGVGVNTEAFF. The CDR3 DNA reads TGTGCCTGGAGTCTGGGGGTAGGGGTGAACACTGAAGCTTTCTTT.

This clone was counted a few times. J is TRBJ1-1 and V is TRBV7-2, with D hard to call. There are 13 residues in the CDR3. The germline CDR1 and CDR2 sequences are SGHTA and FQGNSA. With 2 bases removed from V and 0 bases from J, the gap between germline ends came to 4 bases. The CDR3 loop reads CASSLHLNTEAFF. Written as DNA, the CDR3 is TGTGCCAGCAGCTTACACCTGAACACTGAAGCTTTCTTT.

The V gene is TRBV6-5, the J gene TRBJ2-2; 8 bases align to TRBD2. The V gene end was trimmed by 0 bases and the J gene end by 8 bases; junction bases not matched to a gene: 8. The CDR3 has 16 residues. Germline V gene lookup returns CDR1 MNHEY and CDR2 SVGAGI. The CDR3 bases are TGTGCCAGCAGTTACTCAGTAGCGGGAAAAATAGGGGAGCTGTTTTTT. Protein: CASSYSVAGKIGELFF.

This sequence joins TRBV30 and TRBJ2-7; TRBD1 agrees at 8 bases. Germline V gives CDR1 GTSNPN, CDR2 SVGIG (reference sequence). The trim removed 5 bases at V and 4 bases at J, leaving 4 bases unmatched. The CDR3 has 12 residues. The chain's CDR3 is CAWGDRRYEQYF. The CDR3 DNA is TGTGCCTGGGGGGACAGGAGATACGAGCAGTACTTC.

The chain joins TRBV4-1 to TRBJ1-6; D is unclear. From germline, CDR1 is MGHRA and CDR2 YSYEKL. Trimming stripped 2 bases from V and 8 bases from J, with 13 bases between. The CDR3 loop spans 15 amino acids. In nucleotides, the CDR3 is TGCGCCAGCAGCCAACAACGGGCGAGGGATTCACCCCTCCACTTT. This translates into CASSQQRARDSPLHF.

This chain uses TRBV21-1 with TRBJ1-1; the DNA was not used to check the table's D call, TRBD1. TRBV21-1 is a listed pseudogene. This CDR3 has 16 amino acids. The CDR3 region has the DNA TGTGCCAGCAGCACACACACGACAGGGATGTTTTCTGAAGCTTTCTTT. Amino acid sequence: CASSTHTTGMFSEAFF.

The genes are TRBV2 and TRBJ2-3; 9 bases line up with TRBD1. In germline, CDR1 is SNHLY, CDR2 FYNNEI. The CDR3 is 16 amino acids. With V trimmed by 5 bases and J by 0 bases, 6 bases remained unmatched. The chain's CDR3 is CASSRGQGTSTDTQYF. For the CDR3, the DNA is TGTGCCAGCAGTAGGGGACAGGGCACTAGCACAGATACGCAGTATTTT.

This clone was observed a handful of times. J is TRBJ2-7 and V is TRBV19, with a tentative D call TRBD2 (5 bases). Looked up from germline, CDR1 is LNHDA and CDR2 is SQIVND (reference sequence). Between the trimmed V and J ends, which lost 8 bases and 3 bases, there was a span of 14 bases. This CDR3 is built from 13 residues. DNA for the CDR3: TGTGCCAGTTCATATCGGGATTACTACGAGCAGTACTTC. It translates to CASSYRDYYEQYF. The full variable domain, its missing parts supplied by reference TRBV19 and TRBJ2-7, is DGGITQSPKYLFRKEGQNVTLSCEQNLNHDAMYWYRQDPGQGLRLIYYSQIVNDFQKGDIAEGYSVSREKKESFPLTVTSAQKNPTAFYLCASSYRDYYEQYFGPGTRLTVT.

J is TRBJ1-5 and V is TRBV6-1; maybe TRBD1 (6 bases). Germline V lookup: CDR1 MNHNS, CDR2 SASEGT. Trimming removed 1 base from V and 1 base from J, with 14 bases in between. CDR3 length: 17 residues. The DNA for the CDR3 is TGTGCCAGCAGTGAAGGCGCCGGGACATCGAGCAATCAGCCCCAGCATTTT. It translates to CASSEGAGTSSNQPQHF.

The chain recombines TRBV18 with TRBJ1-2; D not certain. This CDR3 comprises 15 residues. Germline V lookup: CDR1 KGHSH, CDR2 LQKENI. The V end was cut by 3 bases, the J end by 6 bases, with 17 bases between. CDR3 DNA: TGTGCCAGCTCACCCCGAGTCGGCGGGCGGGATGGCTACACCTTC. Its translation is CASSPRVGGRDGYTF.

The chain links TRBV3-1 (or the pseudogene TRBV3-2) to TRBJ1-5; D is unclear. The CDR3 has 13 amino acids. Germline lookup yields CDR1 LGHDT and CDR2 YNNKEL (reference sequence). The V gene lost 0 bases and the J gene lost 8 bases, with 8 bases spanning the gap. For the CDR3, the DNA is TGTGCCAGCAGCCAAGATCGCTGGAAGCCCCAGCATTTT. It codes for CASSQDRWKPQHF.

The chain uses TRBV15 and TRBJ1-5, with TRBD1 as a possible D gene (5 bases). Germline CDR1 reads LNHNV; CDR2 reads YYDKDF (reference sequence). The CDR3 totals 16 residues. Trimming took off 1 base at V and 6 bases at J, with 16 bases between the two ends. The CDR3 loop reads CATSRGEDTRLQPQHF. In nucleotides, the CDR3 is TGTGCCACCAGCAGAGGAGAGGACACCCGGCTTCAGCCCCAGCATTTT.

The chain combines TRBV24-1 with TRBJ2-1; 8 positions match TRBD2. The ends lost 2 bases at V and 7 bases at J; junction bases unmatched: 12. The CDR3 has 17 amino acids. CDR1 and CDR2 (germline): KGHDR, SFDVKD. The CDR3 loop is CATSDWGREASTNEQFF. The CDR3 DNA reads TGTGCCACCAGTGATTGGGGGCGGGAGGCCTCTACAAATGAGCAGTTCTTC.

This clone appeared a few times. The chain combines TRBV6-2 or TRBV6-3 with TRBJ2-3; D may be TRBD1 (5 bases). The CDR3 runs to 16 residues. Germline V CDR1 and CDR2: MNHEY, SVGEGT. Between the trimmed V and J ends, which lost 7 bases and 1 base, there was a span of 18 bases. The CDR3, as DNA: TGTGCCAGCATCCCAAGGTGGGGCGCGGGCACAGATACGCAGTATTTT. Its translation is CASIPRWGAGTDTQYF.

The rearrangement joins TRBV5-1 to TRBJ2-3; 14 bases match TRBD2. V lost 4 bases and J lost 6; bases outside the gene matches: 7. Germline lookup yields CDR1 SGHRS and CDR2 YFSETQ. This CDR3 is built from 16 residues. CDR3 in amino acids: CASSVGTSGGLDTQYF. DNA of the CDR3: TGCGCCAGCAGCGTGGGGACTAGCGGGGGTTTGGATACGCAGTATTTT.

The gene calls are TRBV27 and TRBJ1-5; D remains ambiguous. Trimming cost V 3 bases and J 0 bases, with 9 bases left between them. The CDR3 length is 15 residues. Germline V gene sequence: CDR1 MNHEY, CDR2 SMNVEV (reference sequence). The CDR3 loop reads CASSFAGDSNQPQHF. Here the CDR3 DNA reads TGTGCCAGCAGTTTCGCCGGGGATAGCAATCAGCCCCAGCATTTT.

The chain recombines TRBV20-1 with TRBJ2-7, with 7 positions matching TRBD1. CDR1 and CDR2 (germline): DFQATT, SNEGSKA (reference sequence). After removal of 3 bases from V and 4 bases from J, the junction contained 12 bases not matched to a gene. This CDR3 is 15 amino acids long. The CDR3 is CSASQRQGFSYEQYF. In nucleotides, the CDR3 is TGCAGTGCTAGTCAAAGACAGGGTTTCTCTTACGAGCAGTACTTC.

This rearrangement joins TRBV5-6 to TRBJ1-2, with D possibly being TRBD1 (5 bases). CDR1 SGHDT and CDR2 YYEEEE come from the germline V gene. This CDR3 contains 14 residues. Deletions cut 6 bases from V and 4 bases from J, with 16 bases between. As DNA, the CDR3 is TGTGCCAGCACCCTGGGGGGAGGGCCCTATGGCTACACCTTC. Residues: CASTLGGGPYGYTF.

A few counts support this clone. The chain carries TRBV2 and TRBJ1-5; TRBD1 might be the D (6 bases). CDR3 length: 12 residues. Germline lookup yields CDR1 SNHLY and CDR2 FYNNEI. V was cut by 10 bases and J by 2 bases, with 9 bases left in between. The CDR3 DNA follows: TGTGCCACATCAGGGGGCAATCAGCCCCAGCATTTT. Protein sequence: CATSGGNQPQHF.

The V gene is TRBV15, the J gene TRBJ1-3; D gene ambiguous. The CDR3 loop spans 13 amino acids. Trimming removed 7 bases at V and 1 base at J, with 8 bases between. CDR1 is LNHNV and CDR2 is YYDKDF in the germline V gene (reference sequence). The CDR3: CATTARSGNTIYF. CDR3 nucleotide sequence: TGTGCCACCACCGCGAGATCTGGAAACACCATATATTTT.

The genes are TRBV29-1 and TRBJ2-7; TRBD1 might be the D (6 bases). The CDR3 runs to 11 residues. Trimming removed 5 bases from V and 3 bases from J, with 8 bases in between. Germline lookup yields CDR1 SQVTM and CDR2 ANQGSEA. In DNA form, the CDR3 reads TGCAGCGTTAGGGACAACTACGAGCAGTACTTC. This codes for CSVRDNYEQYF.